The 25 T cell receptor beta chains in this list originate from one sample, sequenced in a study of T cell responses to AZD1222 COVID-19 vaccine. The table came from immunoSEQ multiplex PCR; TCRdb's copy has only in-frame clones and leaves some out. Of over 150,000 clones in the sample, 85% to 90% are singletons; the top ten hold about 6.9%. Source: peripheral blood, taken on day 0 of AZD1222 vaccination. Source of these receptors: an adult in good health.

Worth noting for this clone: Other DNA sequences in the sample encode the same CDR3. The J gene is TRBJ1-3, the V gene TRBV24-1; TRBD1 agrees at 8 bases. J lost 3 bases, V lost 3 bases, and 3 bases had no gene match. This CDR3 region has 15 residues. Germline CDR1 reads KGHDR; CDR2 reads SFDVKD. CDR3 region: CATSDPGTGGNTIYF. In DNA form, the CDR3 reads TGTGCCACCAGTGATCCCGGGACAGGTGGAAACACCATATATTTT.

As DNA, the CDR3 is TGTGCCAGCAGGTCGAAAGGCTGGGTAACGTACGAGCAGTACGTC. It translates to CASRSKGWVTYEQYV. The J gene is TRBJ2-7, the V gene TRBV6-5; D gene ambiguous. V dropped 6 bases and J dropped 4 bases, with 19 bases sitting between them. The CDR3 has 15 residues. Germline CDR1 MNHEY, CDR2 SVGAGI.

The chain couples TRBV27 to TRBJ1-6; the D is unclear. Germline V gives CDR1 MNHEY, CDR2 SMNVEV (reference sequence). The CDR3 is 12 amino acids. The V and J ends lost 5 bases and 7 bases respectively, with 6 bases between them. The CDR3, as DNA: TGTGCCAGCAGTCAACTGAATTCACCCCTCCACTTT. This codes for CASSQLNSPLHF.

The chain joins TRBV27 to TRBJ1-1; tentative D call: TRBD1 (5 bases). Germline V gene sequence: CDR1 MNHEY, CDR2 SMNVEV (reference sequence). V was shortened by 4 bases and J by 5 bases, with 11 bases between the two germline ends. The CDR3 contains 13 residues. The CDR3 nucleotides are TGTGCCAGCAGTTACGGGGGGAGGACTGAAGCTTTCTTT. Translated, it gives CASSYGGRTEAFF.

The chain carries TRBV3-1 (or the pseudogene TRBV3-2) and TRBJ2-2, with D hard to call. Germline V gene data show CDR1 as LGHDT and CDR2 as YNNKEL (reference sequence). V lost 6 bases and J lost 4, with 6 bases in between. This CDR3 is built from 12 residues. The CDR3 DNA sequence: TGTGCCAGCAGGCCGGTCACCGGGGAGCTGTTTTTT. Its translation is CASRPVTGELFF.

Here the CDR3 DNA reads TGTGCCAGCAGCTTGTGGGGGGCCTACAATGAGCAGTTCTTC. Its translation: CASSLWGAYNEQFF. V and J are TRBV5-4 and TRBJ2-1; TRBD2 is a possible D gene (6 bases). Trimming cost V 1 base and J 2 bases, with 7 bases left between them. The CDR3 runs to 14 residues. CDR1 and CDR2 from the germline V gene are SGHNT and YYREEE (reference sequence). Filled out from reference TRBV5-4 and TRBJ2-1, the complete variable domain reads ETGVTQSPTHLIKTRGQQVTLRCSSQSGHNTVSWYQQALGQGPQFIFQYYREEENGRGNFPPRFSGLQFPNYSSELNVNALELDDSALYLCASSLWGAYNEQFFGPGTRLTVL.

This chain joins TRBV5-1 and TRBJ2-7, with TRBD1 as a possible D gene (5 bases). CDR1 is SGHRS and CDR2 is YFSETQ in the germline V gene. The CDR3 spans 16 residues. The germline V and J ends were trimmed by 2 bases and 0 bases, with 15 bases remaining between them. CDR3 DNA: TGCGCCAGCAGCTTTACGACAGCCGGAGACTCCTACGAGCAGTACTTC. Its protein is CASSFTTAGDSYEQYF.

The V and J genes are TRBV28 and TRBJ2-1, with D tentatively TRBD1 (5 bases). Per germline, CDR1 MDHEN and CDR2 SYDVKM. Trimming removed 4 bases from V and 11 bases from J, with 9 bases in between. This CDR3 region has 11 residues. The CDR3 bases are TGTGCCAGCAGTTCTCCAGGGCAGCAGTTCTTC. Translating gives CASSSPGQQFF.

This chain uses TRBV27 with TRBJ2-5, with D possibly called TRBD1 or TRBD2 (5 bases each). The CDR3 loop spans 17 amino acids. Trimming left V 3 bases short and J 5 bases short, with 22 bases between. Germline lookup yields CDR1 MNHEY and CDR2 SMNVEV (reference sequence). The CDR3 DNA reads TGTGCCAGCAGTTTCAACCCGACCGCCCCGGGGCCTGAGACCCAGTACTTC. Its protein is CASSFNPTAPGPETQYF.

CDR3 sequence (DNA): TGTGCCAGCAGCTCTAACTCCTACGAGCAGTACTTC. This gives the protein CASSSNSYEQYF. The chain combines TRBV13 with TRBJ2-7; D ambiguous. The CDR3 extends over 12 amino acids. The V gene lost 4 bases and the J gene lost 0 bases, with 4 bases spanning the gap. In germline, CDR1 is PRHDT, CDR2 FYEKMQ (reference sequence).

The chain uses TRBV6-1 and TRBJ1-4; D is possibly TRBD1 (5 bases). Trimming left V 1 base short and J 0 bases short, with 15 bases between. Germline CDR1 reads MNHNS; CDR2 reads SASEGT. The CDR3 totals 18 residues. CDR3 protein: CASSEGSGRLATNEKLFF. The CDR3 nucleotides read TGTGCCAGCAGTGAAGGGTCAGGGAGACTTGCAACTAATGAAAAACTGTTTTTT.

V is TRBV18 and J is TRBJ2-1; D gene ambiguous. The V gene's germline CDR1 is KGHSH and CDR2 LQKENI. This CDR3 has 15 amino acids. V lost 6 bases and J 7 bases, leaving 19 bases between the germline ends. The CDR3 bases are TGTGCCAGCTCCCCCGGTGGACCCCCCTGGAATGAGCAGTTCTTC. Its translation: CASSPGGPPWNEQFF.

The chain joins TRBV27 to TRBJ2-1; 7 bases line up with TRBD1. Germline loops: CDR1 MNHEY, CDR2 SMNVEV (reference sequence). The CDR3 extends over 16 amino acids. V shed 0 bases, J shed 3 bases, and the junction held 5 bases outside the gene matches. The CDR3 DNA follows: TGTGCCAGCAGTTTATCTGCCGGGACAGACTACAATGAGCAGTTCTTC. This gives the protein CASSLSAGTDYNEQFF.

The chain's CDR3 is CAWKAPGTGVSPLHF. CDR3 DNA: TGTGCCTGGAAAGCCCCCGGGACGGGGGTTTCACCCCTCCACTTT. This chain uses TRBV30 with TRBJ1-6, with a tentative D call TRBD1 (5 bases). The CDR3 length is 15 residues. Trimming removed 4 bases at V and 9 bases at J, with 19 bases between. Germline V gene sequence: CDR1 GTSNPN, CDR2 SVGIG (reference sequence).

The chain joins TRBV21-1 to TRBJ1-5. TRBV21-1 is labeled a pseudogene. The CDR3 is 16 amino acids. The chain's CDR3 is CASSKGRGFLIQPQHF. CDR3 nucleotides: TGTGCCAGCAGCAAAGGTCGGGGGTTCCTAATTCAGCCCCAGCATTTT.

This clone has more than one count but fewer than ten. The chain carries TRBV2 and TRBJ1-5, with a tentative D call TRBD1 (6 bases). CDR1 is SNHLY, CDR2 FYNNEI, per germline. CDR3 size: 16 residues. V lost 2 bases, J lost 3 bases, and 14 bases lay in between. The CDR3 here is CASSELQQGNNQPQHF. Written as DNA, the CDR3 is TGTGCCAGCAGTGAATTGCAACAGGGCAACAATCAGCCCCAGCATTTT.

J is TRBJ1-6 and V is TRBV5-1, with 7 bases lining up with TRBD1. CDR3 length: 17 residues. Unmatched junction bases numbered 6, after V lost 3 bases and J lost 0 bases. The V gene's germline CDR1 is SGHRS and CDR2 YFSETQ. Here the CDR3 DNA reads TGCGCCAGCAGCTGGGACAGTCTCAGCTCCTATAATTCACCCCTCCACTTT. This encodes CASSWDSLSSYNSPLHF. Supplemented by reference TRBV5-1 and TRBJ1-6, the full variable domain reads KAGVTQTPRYLIKTRGQQVTLSCSPISGHRSVSWYQQTPGQGLQFLFEYFSETQRNKGNFPGRFSGRQFSNSRSEMNVSTLELGDSALYLCASSWDSLSSYNSPLHFGNGTRLTVT.

The chain has TRBV5-4 and TRBJ2-3, with D hard to call. Germline loops: CDR1 SGHNT, CDR2 YYREEE (reference sequence). There are 15 residues in the CDR3. Between the trimmed V and J ends, which lost 4 bases and 2 bases, there was a span of 14 bases. The CDR3 DNA is TGTGCCAGCAGCCGGAAAACTACCAACACAGATACGCAGTATTTT. This gives the protein CASSRKTTNTDTQYF.

The V call is TRBV5-6, the J call TRBJ1-2; D uncertain. Per germline, CDR1 SGHDT and CDR2 YYEEEE. The CDR3 contains 14 residues. Between the trimmed V and J ends, which lost 2 bases and 1 base, there was a span of 9 bases. CDR3 sequence (DNA): TGTGCCAGCAGCTTCGGGATCTATAACTATGGCTACACCTTC. Translating it yields CASSFGIYNYGYTF.

The rearrangement uses TRBV4-1 and TRBJ2-7; D uncertain. Germline V gives CDR1 MGHRA, CDR2 YSYEKL. This CDR3 contains 14 residues. Trimming took 3 bases from V and 2 from J, leaving 11 bases between them. The chain's CDR3 is CASSQSPAAYEQYF. In DNA form, the CDR3 reads TGCGCCAGCAGCCAGTCTCCGGCCGCCTACGAGCAGTACTTC.

The chain has TRBV7-2 and TRBJ2-7; D is unresolved. CDR1 and CDR2 from the germline V gene are SGHTA and FQGNSA. The CDR3 runs 15 residues. Trimming took 1 base from V and 6 from J, leaving 16 bases between them. CDR3 nucleotides: TGTGCCAGCAGCTTAGAGCCGACGAGAGGTGGCGAGCAGTACTTC. It encodes CASSLEPTRGGEQYF.

A single count supports this clone. This chain joins TRBV18 and TRBJ2-5; D uncertain. Between the trimmed V and J ends, which lost 5 bases and 2 bases, there was a span of 12 bases. Germline V lookup: CDR1 KGHSH, CDR2 LQKENI. CDR3 size: 14 residues. In DNA, the CDR3 is TGTGCCAGCTCATTATACATGTTTCAAGAGACCCAGTACTTC. Amino acids: CASSLYMFQETQYF.

This rearrangement joins TRBV6-5 to TRBJ1-4, with 8 bases fitting TRBD1. V dropped 7 bases and J dropped 5; count of bases not matched to a gene: 6. The CDR3 is 14 amino acids. Per germline, CDR1 MNHEY and CDR2 SVGAGI. Written as DNA, the CDR3 is TGTGCCAGCAACGCACAGGGGGGAAATGAAAAACTGTTTTTT. Protein product: CASNAQGGNEKLFF.

CDR3 sequence: CAISRYGTRSNQPQHF. Written as DNA, the CDR3 is TGTGCCATCAGCAGATACGGGACACGGAGCAATCAGCCCCAGCATTTT. The chain couples TRBV10-3 to TRBJ1-5; D may be TRBD1 (6 bases). CDR1 ENHRY and CDR2 SYGVKD come from the germline V gene. Trimming removed 6 bases from V and 1 base from J, with 16 bases in between. CDR3 size: 16 residues.

The CDR3 DNA follows: TGTGCCAGCAGCTTAGACTCTACTCGGACAGGGACCCTCCAAGAGACCCAGTACTTC. Translation: CASSLDSTRTGTLQETQYF. The rearrangement joins TRBV11-2 to TRBJ2-5, with TRBD1 matching over 8 bases. Germline assignment: CDR1 SGHAT and CDR2 FQNNGV. The CDR3 consists of 19 residues. With 0 bases clipped from V and 1 base from J, the junction kept 13 bases outside the gene matches.